The T cell receptor (beta chain) described here comes from a study of blood T cell repertoires in COVID-19. About the research overall: Italy, Spain and the United States were the sources of the convalescent and acute COVID-19 samples. PBMCs, B-cell-depleted T cells, or T cells were the source of the cDNA or gDNA that made up the material.

Germline V gene data show CDR1 as MDHEN and CDR2 as SYDVKM. J lost 4 bases, V lost 1 base, and 4 bases had no gene match. The CDR3 contains 16 residues. How the authors handled the data: Amplification of reference gene primers provided the estimated nucleated cell counts. TCRdb's copy holds only in-frame clones and misses some; the assay was immunoSEQ multiplex PCR. For V, J and clone size, that table is used; D and trimming come from the DNA. The sample carries approximately 80,000 clones, approximately 81% recorded once. This chain connects TRBV28 to TRBJ2-1; TRBD1 matches at 10 bases. Sequencing was performed on peripheral blood. The sequence derives from a man at least 80 years old with acute or convalescent COVID-19. CDR3 sequence: CASSLSGTGVYNEQFF. The CDR3 DNA reads TGTGCCAGCAGTTTATCCGGGACAGGGGTTTACAATGAGCAGTTCTTC.